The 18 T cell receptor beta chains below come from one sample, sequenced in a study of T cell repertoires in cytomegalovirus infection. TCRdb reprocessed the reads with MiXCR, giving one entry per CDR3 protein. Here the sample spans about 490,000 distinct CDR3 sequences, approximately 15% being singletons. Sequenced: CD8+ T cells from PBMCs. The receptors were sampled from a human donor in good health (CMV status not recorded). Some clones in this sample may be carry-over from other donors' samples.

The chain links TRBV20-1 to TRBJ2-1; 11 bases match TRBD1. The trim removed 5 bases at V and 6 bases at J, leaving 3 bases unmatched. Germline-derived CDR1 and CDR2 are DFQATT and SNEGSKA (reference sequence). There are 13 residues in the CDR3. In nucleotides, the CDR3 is TGCAGTGCTGGACAGGGGGCGAGCAATGAGCAGTTCTTC. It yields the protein CSAGQGASNEQFF.

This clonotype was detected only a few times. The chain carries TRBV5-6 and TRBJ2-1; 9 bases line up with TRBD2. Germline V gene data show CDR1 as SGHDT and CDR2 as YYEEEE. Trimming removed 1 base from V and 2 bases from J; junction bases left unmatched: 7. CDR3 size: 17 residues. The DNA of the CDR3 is TGTGCCAGCAGCTTGTTGGGACTAGCAGGACCCTACAATGAGCAGTTCTTC. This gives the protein CASSLLGLAGPYNEQFF.

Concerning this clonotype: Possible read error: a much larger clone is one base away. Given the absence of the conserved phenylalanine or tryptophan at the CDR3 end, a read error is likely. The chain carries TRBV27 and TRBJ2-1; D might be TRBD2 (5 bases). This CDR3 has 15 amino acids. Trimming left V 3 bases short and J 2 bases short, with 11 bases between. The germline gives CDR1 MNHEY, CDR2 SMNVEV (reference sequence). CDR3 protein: CASSFSAEPYNEQFL. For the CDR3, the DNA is TGTGCCAGCAGTTTCTCAGCGGAACCCTACAATGAGCAGTTCTTA.

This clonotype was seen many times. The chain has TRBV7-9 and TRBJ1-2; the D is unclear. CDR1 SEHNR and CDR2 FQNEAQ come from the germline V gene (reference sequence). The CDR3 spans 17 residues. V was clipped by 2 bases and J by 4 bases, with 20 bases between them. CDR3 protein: CASSLRDLPGPTYGYTF. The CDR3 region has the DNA TGTGCCAGCAGCTTACGGGATCTCCCCGGTCCCACCTATGGCTACACCTTC.

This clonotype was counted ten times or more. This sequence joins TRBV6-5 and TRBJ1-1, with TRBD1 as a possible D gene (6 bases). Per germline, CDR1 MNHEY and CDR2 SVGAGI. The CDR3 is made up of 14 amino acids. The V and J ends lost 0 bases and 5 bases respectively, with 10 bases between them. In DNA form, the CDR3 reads TGTGCCAGCAGTTACTCGGAGGGGGGAACTGAAGCTTTCTTT. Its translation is CASSYSEGGTEAFF.

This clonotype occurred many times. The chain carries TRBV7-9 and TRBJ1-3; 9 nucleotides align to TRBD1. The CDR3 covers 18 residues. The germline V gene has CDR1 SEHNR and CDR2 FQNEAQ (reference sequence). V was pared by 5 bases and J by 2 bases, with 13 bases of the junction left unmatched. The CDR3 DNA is TGTGCCAGCAGCCCCAGGGGCAGAAACAGGGGGCCTGGAAACACCATATATTTT. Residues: CASSPRGRNRGPGNTIYF. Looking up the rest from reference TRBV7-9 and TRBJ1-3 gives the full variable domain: DTGVSQNPRHKITKRGQNVTFRCDPISEHNRLYWYRQTLGQGPEFLTYFQNEAQLEKSRLLSDRFSAERPKGSFSTLEIQRTEQGDSAMYLCASSPRGRNRGPGNTIYFGEGSWLTVV.

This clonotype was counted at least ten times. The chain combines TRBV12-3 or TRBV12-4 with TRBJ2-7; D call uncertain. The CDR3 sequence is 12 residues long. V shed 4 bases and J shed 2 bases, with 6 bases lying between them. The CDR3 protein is CASSYQAYEQYF. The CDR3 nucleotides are TGTGCCAGCAGTTATCAGGCCTACGAGCAGTACTTC.

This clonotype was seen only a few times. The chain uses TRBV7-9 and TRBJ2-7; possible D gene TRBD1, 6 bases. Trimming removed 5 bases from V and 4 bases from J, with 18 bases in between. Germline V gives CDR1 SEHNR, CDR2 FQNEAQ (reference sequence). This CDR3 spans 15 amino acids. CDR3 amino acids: CASSPPGRGDYEQYF. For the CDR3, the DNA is TGTGCCAGCAGCCCCCCGGGCAGGGGAGATTACGAGCAGTACTTC.

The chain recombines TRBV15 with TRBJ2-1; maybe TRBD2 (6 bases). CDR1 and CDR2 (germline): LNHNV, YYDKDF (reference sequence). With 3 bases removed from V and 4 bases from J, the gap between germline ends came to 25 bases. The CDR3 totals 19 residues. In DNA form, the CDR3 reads TGTGCCACCAGCAGCCCCAGAGGCACTAGCTCATACCATTACAATGAGCAGTTCTTC. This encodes CATSSPRGTSSYHYNEQFF.

CDR3 sequence: CASQRWEINQPQHF. The CDR3 DNA sequence: TGTGCCAGTCAAAGGTGGGAGATCAATCAGCCCCAGCATTTT. V gene TRBV19 combines with J gene TRBJ1-5; D is unresolved. Germline assignment: CDR1 LNHDA and CDR2 SQIVND (reference sequence). The CDR3 has 14 residues. The V and J ends lost 8 bases and 3 bases respectively, with 14 bases between them.

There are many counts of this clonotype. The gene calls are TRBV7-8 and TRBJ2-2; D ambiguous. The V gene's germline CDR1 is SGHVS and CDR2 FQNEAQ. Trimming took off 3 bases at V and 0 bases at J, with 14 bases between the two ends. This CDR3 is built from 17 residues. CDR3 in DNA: TGTGCCAGCAGCTTTCTCCTGGAGCTTTCGAACACCGGGGAGCTGTTTTTT. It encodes CASSFLLELSNTGELFF.

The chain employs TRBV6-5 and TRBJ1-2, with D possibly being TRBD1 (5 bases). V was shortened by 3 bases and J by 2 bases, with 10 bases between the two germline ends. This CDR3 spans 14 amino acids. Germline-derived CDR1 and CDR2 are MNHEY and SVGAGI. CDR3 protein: CASSYWRGNYGYTF. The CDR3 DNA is TGTGCCAGCAGTTATTGGCGGGGGAACTATGGCTACACCTTC.

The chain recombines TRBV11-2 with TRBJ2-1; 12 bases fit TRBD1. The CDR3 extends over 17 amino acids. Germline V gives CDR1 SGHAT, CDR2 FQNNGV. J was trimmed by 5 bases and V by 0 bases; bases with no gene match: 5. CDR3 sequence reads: CASSLEGGTGGHNEQFF. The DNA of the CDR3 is TGTGCCAGCAGCTTAGAAGGGGGGACAGGGGGCCACAATGAGCAGTTCTTC. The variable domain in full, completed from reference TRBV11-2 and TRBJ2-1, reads EAGVAQSPRYKIIEKRQSVAFWCNPISGHATLYWYQQILGQGPKLLIQFQNNGVVDDSQLPKDRFSAERLKGVDSTLKIQPAKLEDSAVYLCASSLEGGTGGHNEQFFGPGTRLTVL.

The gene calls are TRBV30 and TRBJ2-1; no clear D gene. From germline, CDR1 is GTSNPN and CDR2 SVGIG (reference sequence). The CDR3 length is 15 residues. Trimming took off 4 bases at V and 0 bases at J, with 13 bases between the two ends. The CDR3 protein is CAWKWGVSSYNEQFF. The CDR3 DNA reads TGTGCCTGGAAGTGGGGTGTGAGCTCCTACAATGAGCAGTTCTTC.

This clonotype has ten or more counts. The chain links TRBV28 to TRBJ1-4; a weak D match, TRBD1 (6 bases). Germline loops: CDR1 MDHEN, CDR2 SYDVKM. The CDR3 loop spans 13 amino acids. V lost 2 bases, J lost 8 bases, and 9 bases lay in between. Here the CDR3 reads CASSLLTGEKLFF. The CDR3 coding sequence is TGTGCCAGCAGTTTACTTACAGGGGAAAAACTGTTTTTT.

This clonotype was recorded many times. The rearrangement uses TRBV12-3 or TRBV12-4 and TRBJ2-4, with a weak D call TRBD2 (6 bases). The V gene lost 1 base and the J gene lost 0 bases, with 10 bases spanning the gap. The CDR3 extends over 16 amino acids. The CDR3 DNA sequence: TGTGCCAGCAGTTTAGGGGCGGGACTAGCCAAAAACATTCAGTACTTC. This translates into CASSLGAGLAKNIQYF.

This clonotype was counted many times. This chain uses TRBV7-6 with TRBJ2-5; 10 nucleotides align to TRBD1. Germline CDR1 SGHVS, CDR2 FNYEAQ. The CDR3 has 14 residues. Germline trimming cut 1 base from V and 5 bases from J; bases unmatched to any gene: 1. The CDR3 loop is CASSLGTGGETQYF. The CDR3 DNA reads TGTGCCAGCAGCTTAGGGACAGGGGGTGAGACCCAGTACTTC.

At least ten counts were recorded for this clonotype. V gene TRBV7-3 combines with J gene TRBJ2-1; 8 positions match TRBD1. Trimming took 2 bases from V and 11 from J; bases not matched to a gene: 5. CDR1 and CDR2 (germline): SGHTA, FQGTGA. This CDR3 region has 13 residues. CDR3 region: CASSLDRGYQQFF. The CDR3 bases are TGTGCCAGCAGCTTAGACAGGGGTTATCAGCAGTTCTTC.